This T cell receptor beta chain is drawn from a study of T cell repertoires in cytomegalovirus infection. Overall study context: In public TCR beta signatures, there were indications of both CMV infection and matching HLA type. Study-level findings and limits: The ex vivo response showed dominance by HLA-C-restricted CMV-specific TCR beta clonotypes. Frequencies of public TCR beta families were cumulated, and this identified carriers of CMV plus the relevant HLA.

Worth noting for this clonotype: The antigen is unknown.

This CDR3 contains 17 residues. Germline V gene data show CDR1 as SGHNT and CDR2 as YYREEE (reference sequence). The V segment lost 0 bases and the J segment 3 bases; nucleotides outside the gene matches: 8. TCRdb called the reads again in MiXCR, with one record for every CDR3 protein. The sample comprises roughly 250,000 distinct CDR3 sequences, about 12% of which are singletons, and 1.5% to 2% rests with the top ten. The sequence derives from a human donor in good health (CMV status not recorded). Some clones in this sample may be carry-over from other donors' samples. Sequenced input: PBMCs. This chain links TRBV5-4 with TRBJ2-1, with 8 bases lining up with TRBD2. CDR3 nucleotide sequence: TGTGCCAGCAGCTTGGCCTCCGGGGGGGGCCTCTACAATGAGCAGTTCTTC. Its protein product is CASSLASGGGLYNEQFF.